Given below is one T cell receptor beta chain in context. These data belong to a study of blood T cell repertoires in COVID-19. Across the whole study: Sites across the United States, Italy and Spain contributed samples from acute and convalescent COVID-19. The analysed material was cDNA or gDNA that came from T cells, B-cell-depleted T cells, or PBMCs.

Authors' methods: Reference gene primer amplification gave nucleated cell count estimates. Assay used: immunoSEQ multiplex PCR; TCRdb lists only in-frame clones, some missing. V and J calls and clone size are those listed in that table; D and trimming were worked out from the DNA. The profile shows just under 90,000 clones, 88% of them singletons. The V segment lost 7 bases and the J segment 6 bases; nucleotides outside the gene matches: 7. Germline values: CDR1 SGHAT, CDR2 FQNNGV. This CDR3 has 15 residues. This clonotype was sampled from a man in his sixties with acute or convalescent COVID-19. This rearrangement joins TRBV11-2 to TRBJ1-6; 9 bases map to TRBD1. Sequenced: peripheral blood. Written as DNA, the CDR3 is TGTGCCAGCACCCCGACAGGGGGATTTAATTCACCCCTCCACTTT. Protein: CASTPTGGFNSPLHF.